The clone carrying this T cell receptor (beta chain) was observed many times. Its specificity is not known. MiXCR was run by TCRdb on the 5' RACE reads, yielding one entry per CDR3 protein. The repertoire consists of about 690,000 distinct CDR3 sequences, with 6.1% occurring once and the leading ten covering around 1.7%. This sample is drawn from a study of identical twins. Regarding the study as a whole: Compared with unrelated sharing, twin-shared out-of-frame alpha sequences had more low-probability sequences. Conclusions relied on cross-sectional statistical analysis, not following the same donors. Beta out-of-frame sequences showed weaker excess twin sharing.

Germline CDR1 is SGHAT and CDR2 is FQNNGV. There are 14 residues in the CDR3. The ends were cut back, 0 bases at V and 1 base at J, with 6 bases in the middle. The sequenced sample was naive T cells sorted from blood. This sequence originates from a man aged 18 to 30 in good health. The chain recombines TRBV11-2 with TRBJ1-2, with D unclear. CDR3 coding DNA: TGTGCCAGCAGCTTAGATAAGATTAACTATGGCTACACCTTC. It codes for CASSLDKINYGYTF.